This TCR beta chain comes out of a study of T cells in Graves' hyperthyroidism and ophthalmopathy. The PBMCs had their origin in 10 ml of fresh peripheral blood. This clonotype was recorded many times. Its antigen is as yet unknown. Study-wide points: Most thyroid clonotypes expanded above 0.001 appeared in blood too. The model made its ophthalmopathy prediction, and onset followed a median roughly six months later.

Authors of the study amplified TCR beta CDR3 regions from RNA transcripts. HTBI primers drove first-round RT-PCR of the TCR CDR3. MiXCR was run by TCRdb on the multiplex PCR reads, yielding one entry per CDR3 protein. The sample has approximately 510,000 distinct CDR3 sequences, around 21% seen once. From germline, CDR1 is DFQATT and CDR2 SNEGSKA (reference sequence). There are 14 residues in the CDR3. The V end lost 1 base, the J end lost 4 bases, and 13 bases lay between the germline ends. The TCR sequence derives from a young man with Graves' hyperthyroidism. The chain employs TRBV20-1 and TRBJ1-2; no clear D gene. Material for sequencing was blood. CDR3 nucleotide sequence: TGCAGTGCTAGAGTCCCCGGGGTGAGCTATGGCTACACCTTC. It translates to CSARVPGVSYGYTF.